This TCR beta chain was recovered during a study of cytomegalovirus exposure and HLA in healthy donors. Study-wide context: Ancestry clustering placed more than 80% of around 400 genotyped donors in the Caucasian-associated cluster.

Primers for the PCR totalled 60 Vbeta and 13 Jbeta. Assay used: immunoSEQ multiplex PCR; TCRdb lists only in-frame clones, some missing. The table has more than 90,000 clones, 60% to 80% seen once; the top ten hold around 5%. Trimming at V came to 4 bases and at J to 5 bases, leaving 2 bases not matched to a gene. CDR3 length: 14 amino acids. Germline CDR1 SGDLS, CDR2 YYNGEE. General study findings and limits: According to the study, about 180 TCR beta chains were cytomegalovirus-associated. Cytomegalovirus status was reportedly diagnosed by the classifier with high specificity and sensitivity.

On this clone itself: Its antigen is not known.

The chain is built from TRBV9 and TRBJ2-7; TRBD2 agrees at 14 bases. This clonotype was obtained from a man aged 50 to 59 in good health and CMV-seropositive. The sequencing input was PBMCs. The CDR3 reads CASSTGLAGDEQYF. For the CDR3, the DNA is TGTGCCAGCAGCACGGGACTAGCGGGGGACGAGCAGTACTTC.